A single sample is the source of the 16 T cell receptor beta chains below, sequenced in a study of blood T cell repertoires in COVID-19. Sequencing was performed with immunoSEQ multiplex PCR; in TCRdb, only in-frame clones are kept and a portion is missing. The repertoire consists of 57,000 or so clones, with about 70% occurring once and the leading ten covering 22%. Sequencing input: peripheral blood. The receptor source for this set is a man aged 50 to 59 with active or convalescent COVID-19.

J is TRBJ2-7 and V is TRBV10-3; TRBD1 might be the D (5 bases). Germline CDR1 ENHRY, CDR2 SYGVKD. Deletions cut 2 bases from V and 5 bases from J, with 7 bases between. The CDR3 is 12 residues long. DNA for the CDR3: TGTGCCATCAGTGAGGGGGCCCACGAGCAGTACTTC. Translation: CAISEGAHEQYF.

The rearrangement links TRBV7-9 to TRBJ1-2; D may be TRBD1 (5 bases). Germline CDR1 is SEHNR and CDR2 is FQNEAQ (reference sequence). Trimming left V 3 bases short and J 10 bases short, with 33 bases between. CDR3 size: 19 residues. The CDR3 protein is CASSFRLGQGNFPIWVYTF. The CDR3 nucleotides read TGTGCCAGCAGCTTCCGCTTGGGGCAGGGTAATTTCCCGATCTGGGTCTACACCTTC. Together with reference TRBV7-9 and TRBJ1-2, the CDR3 gives the full variable domain: DTGVSQNPRHKITKRGQNVTFRCDPISEHNRLYWYRQTLGQGPEFLTYFQNEAQLEKSRLLSDRFSAERPKGSFSTLEIQRTEQGDSAMYLCASSFRLGQGNFPIWVYTFGSGTRLTVV.

This chain links TRBV5-1 with TRBJ2-7, with 8 nucleotides matching TRBD2. The CDR3 has 15 residues. Trimming took 3 bases from V and 0 from J; bases not matched to a gene: 5. Germline V lookup: CDR1 SGHRS, CDR2 YFSETQ. CDR3 coding DNA: TGCGCCAGCAGCTACGGGGGGGCAGTCTCCTACGAGCAGTACTTC. Translated: CASSYGGAVSYEQYF.

This chain joins TRBV27 and TRBJ1-5, with D unresolved. Per germline, CDR1 MNHEY and CDR2 SMNVEV (reference sequence). Trimming stripped 5 bases from V and 4 bases from J, with 9 bases between. The CDR3 covers 13 residues. The CDR3 DNA is TGTGCCAGCAGTCCTAGTGGAAATCAGCCCCAGCATTTT. Encoded protein: CASSPSGNQPQHF.

The rearrangement links TRBV29-1 to TRBJ1-2; D remains ambiguous. This CDR3 has 13 amino acids. Trimming pared 7 bases from V and 8 bases from J, leaving 20 bases between. Germline lookup yields CDR1 SQVTM and CDR2 ANQGSEA. The CDR3 DNA reads as TGCAGCGCGGGAGGTTTAGGCGGAAACGGCTACACCTTC. Translation gives CSAGGLGGNGYTF.

CDR3: CASSLEAGFTEAFF. The CDR3 DNA sequence: TGTGCCAGCAGCTTAGAGGCGGGATTCACTGAAGCTTTCTTT. This chain joins TRBV7-9 and TRBJ1-1; D not resolved. Germline V gene lookup returns CDR1 SEHNR and CDR2 FQNEAQ (reference sequence). There are 14 residues in the CDR3. Trimming removed 1 base from V and 4 bases from J, with 10 bases in between.

This clone was counted between two and nine times. The rearrangement uses TRBV30 and TRBJ2-1; 9 bases fit TRBD1. This CDR3 has 13 amino acids. Trimming removed 5 bases from V and 4 bases from J; junction bases left unmatched: 3. CDR1 and CDR2 from the germline V gene are GTSNPN and SVGIG (reference sequence). The CDR3 sequence is CAWDRGAYNEQFF. The CDR3 coding sequence is TGTGCCTGGGACAGGGGGGCTTACAATGAGCAGTTCTTC.

This rearrangement joins TRBV2 to TRBJ1-1; D unclear. In germline, CDR1 is SNHLY, CDR2 FYNNEI. The V end lost 7 bases, the J end lost 9 bases, and 9 bases lay between the germline ends. CDR3 length equals 10 residues. This CDR3 reads CASNREKAFF. The CDR3 nucleotides are TGTGCCAGCAACAGAGAAAAAGCTTTCTTT.

The rearrangement links TRBV4-1 to TRBJ2-7; 7 nucleotides agree with TRBD1. The J segment lost 3 bases and the V segment lost 4 bases, leaving 9 bases of the junction unmatched. Germline assignment: CDR1 MGHRA and CDR2 YSYEKL. This CDR3 is built from 15 residues. CDR3 protein: CASSPRQGPVYEQYF. The DNA of the CDR3 is TGCGCCAGCAGCCCTAGACAGGGCCCCGTCTACGAGCAGTACTTC.

The rearrangement uses TRBV18 and TRBJ1-2; D gene unclear. The germline gives CDR1 KGHSH, CDR2 LQKENI. V was pared by 1 base and J by 1 base, with 10 bases between. The CDR3 sequence is 15 residues long. CDR3 in amino acids: CASSPQGSHNYGYTF. The CDR3 DNA sequence: TGTGCCAGCTCACCACAAGGGAGTCATAACTATGGCTACACCTTC.

The J gene is TRBJ1-1, the V gene TRBV7-8; possibly TRBD1 for D (6 bases). Germline-derived CDR1 and CDR2 are SGHVS and FQNEAQ. V gave up 3 bases and J gave up 2 bases, with 10 bases separating them. This CDR3 is 14 amino acids long. CDR3 protein: CASSFGQKNTEAFF. DNA of the CDR3: TGTGCCAGCAGCTTCGGACAGAAAAACACTGAAGCTTTCTTT.

This chain joins TRBV14 and TRBJ2-5; D not resolved. CDR3 size: 13 residues. V lost 2 bases to trimming and J lost 5 bases, with 9 bases between them. Germline-derived CDR1 and CDR2 are SGHDN and FVKESK. In DNA, the CDR3 is TGTGCCAGCAGCCAATTTGTGCGCGAGACCCAGTACTTC. It codes for CASSQFVRETQYF.

V and J are TRBV5-1 and TRBJ2-5, with 7 bases aligning to TRBD2. CDR1 SGHRS and CDR2 YFSETQ come from the germline V gene. Losses at the gene ends were 2 bases for V and 7 bases for J; bases not matched to a gene: 11. The CDR3 spans 15 residues. CDR3 loop: CASSFVAAGEGTQYF. In nucleotides, the CDR3 is TGCGCCAGCAGCTTCGTTGCCGCGGGAGAGGGGACCCAGTACTTC.

This clone was counted a few times. The V call is TRBV29-1, the J call TRBJ2-5; unclear D gene. The germline V and J ends were trimmed by 5 bases and 5 bases, with 12 bases remaining between them. This CDR3 has 12 residues. The germline CDR1 and CDR2 sequences are SQVTM and ANQGSEA. The CDR3 DNA is TGCAGCGTTTCGGAGTCTCGGGAGACCCAGTACTTC. Its translation is CSVSESRETQYF.

The chain couples TRBV16 to TRBJ1-6, with 7 bases identical to TRBD1. The ends lost 3 bases at V and 3 bases at J; junction bases unmatched: 8. The CDR3 runs 17 residues. The V gene's germline CDR1 is KGHSY and CDR2 FQNENV. The DNA of the CDR3 is TGTGCCAGCAGCCAGATTCGGACAGGCCACTATAATTCACCCCTCCACTTT. Its protein product is CASSQIRTGHYNSPLHF.

Judged by abundance, this clone is medium-sized (0.01 to 0.1%). This chain uses TRBV7-3 with TRBJ2-2; 10 bases map to TRBD2. The CDR3 loop spans 16 amino acids. V gave up 3 bases and J gave up 1 base; unmatched junction bases: 2. The germline CDR1 and CDR2 sequences are SGHTA and FQGTGA. CDR3 DNA: TGTGCCAGCAGCTTGGTAGCGGGAGGGAACACCGGGGAGCTGTTTTTT. It yields the protein CASSLVAGGNTGELFF.